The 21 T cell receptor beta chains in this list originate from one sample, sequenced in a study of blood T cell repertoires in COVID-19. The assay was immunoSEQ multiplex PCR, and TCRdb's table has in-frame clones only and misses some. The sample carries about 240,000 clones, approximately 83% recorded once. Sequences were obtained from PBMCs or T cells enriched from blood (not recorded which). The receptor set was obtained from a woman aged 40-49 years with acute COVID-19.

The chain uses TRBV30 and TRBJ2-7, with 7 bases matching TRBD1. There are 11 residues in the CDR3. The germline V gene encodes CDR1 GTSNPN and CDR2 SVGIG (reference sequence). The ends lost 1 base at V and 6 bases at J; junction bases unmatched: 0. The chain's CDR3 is CAWSDRGEQYF. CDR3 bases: TGTGCCTGGAGTGACAGGGGCGAGCAGTACTTC.

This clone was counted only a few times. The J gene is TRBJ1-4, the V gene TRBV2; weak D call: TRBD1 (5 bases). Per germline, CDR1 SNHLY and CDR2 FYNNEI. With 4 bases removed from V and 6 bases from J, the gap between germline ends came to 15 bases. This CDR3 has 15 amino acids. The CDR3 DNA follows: TGTGCCAGCAGTGTTTTCAGGGCTAATGATGAAAAACTGTTTTTT. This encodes CASSVFRANDEKLFF.

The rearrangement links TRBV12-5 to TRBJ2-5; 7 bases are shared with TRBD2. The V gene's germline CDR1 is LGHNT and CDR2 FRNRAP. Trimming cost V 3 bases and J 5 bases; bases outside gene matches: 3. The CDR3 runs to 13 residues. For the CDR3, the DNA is TGTGCTAGTGGTTTTTCAGCGGGGGAGACCCAGTACTTC. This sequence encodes CASGFSAGETQYF.

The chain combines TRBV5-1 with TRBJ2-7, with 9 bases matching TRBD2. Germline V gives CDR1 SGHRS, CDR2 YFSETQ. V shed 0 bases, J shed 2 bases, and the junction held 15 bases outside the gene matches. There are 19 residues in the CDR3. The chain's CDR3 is CASSLAISSGLAKTYEQYF. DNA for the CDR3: TGCGCCAGCAGCTTGGCGATCTCCAGCGGACTAGCGAAAACCTACGAGCAGTACTTC.

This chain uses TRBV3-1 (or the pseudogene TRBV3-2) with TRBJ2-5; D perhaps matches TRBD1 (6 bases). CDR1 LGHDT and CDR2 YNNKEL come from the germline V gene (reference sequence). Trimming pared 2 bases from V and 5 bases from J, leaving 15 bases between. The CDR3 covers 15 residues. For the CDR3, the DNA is TGTGCCAGCAGCCAATACTCGGATACAGGGGAGACCCAGTACTTC. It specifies CASSQYSDTGETQYF.

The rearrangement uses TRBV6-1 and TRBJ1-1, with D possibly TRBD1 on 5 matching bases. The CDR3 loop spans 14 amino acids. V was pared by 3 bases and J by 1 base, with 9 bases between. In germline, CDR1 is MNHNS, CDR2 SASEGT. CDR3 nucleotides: TGTGCCAGCAGTGAGCGGGGACCGAACACTGAAGCTTTCTTT. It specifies CASSERGPNTEAFF.

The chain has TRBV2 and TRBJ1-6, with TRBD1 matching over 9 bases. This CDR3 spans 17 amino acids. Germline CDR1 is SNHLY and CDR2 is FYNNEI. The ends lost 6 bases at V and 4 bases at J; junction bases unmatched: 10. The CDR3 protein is CASSENPGTGYNSPLHF. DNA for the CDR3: TGTGCCAGCAGCGAGAATCCCGGGACAGGGTATAATTCACCCCTCCACTTT.

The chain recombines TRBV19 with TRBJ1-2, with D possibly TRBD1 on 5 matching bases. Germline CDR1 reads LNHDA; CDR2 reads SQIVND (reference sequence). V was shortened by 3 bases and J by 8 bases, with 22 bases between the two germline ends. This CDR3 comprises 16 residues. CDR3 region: CASSIDGGPASRGYTF. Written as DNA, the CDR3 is TGTGCCAGTAGTATTGACGGGGGACCAGCGTCGAGAGGCTACACCTTC.

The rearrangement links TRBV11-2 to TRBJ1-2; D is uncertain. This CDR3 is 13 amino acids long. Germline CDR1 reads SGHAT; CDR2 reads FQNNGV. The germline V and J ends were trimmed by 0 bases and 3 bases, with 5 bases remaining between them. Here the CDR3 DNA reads TGTGCCAGCAGCTTAGATTCGGACTATGGCTACACCTTC. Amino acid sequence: CASSLDSDYGYTF. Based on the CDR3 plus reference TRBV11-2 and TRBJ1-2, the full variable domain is EAGVAQSPRYKIIEKRQSVAFWCNPISGHATLYWYQQILGQGPKLLIQFQNNGVVDDSQLPKDRFSAERLKGVDSTLKIQPAKLEDSAVYLCASSLDSDYGYTFGSGTRLTVV.

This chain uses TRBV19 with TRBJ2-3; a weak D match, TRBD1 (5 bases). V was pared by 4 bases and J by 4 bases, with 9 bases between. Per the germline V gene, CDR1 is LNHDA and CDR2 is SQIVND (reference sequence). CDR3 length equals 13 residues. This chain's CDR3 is CASSKTTADTQYF. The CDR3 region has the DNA TGTGCCAGTAGTAAAACGACAGCAGATACGCAGTATTTT.

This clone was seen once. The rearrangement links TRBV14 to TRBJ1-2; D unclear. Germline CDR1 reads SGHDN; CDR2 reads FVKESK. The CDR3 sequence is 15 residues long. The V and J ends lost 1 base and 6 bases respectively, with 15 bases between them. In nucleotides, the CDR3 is TGTGCCAGCAGCCAAGCCGGGGTGACCTATAATGGCTACACCTTC. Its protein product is CASSQAGVTYNGYTF. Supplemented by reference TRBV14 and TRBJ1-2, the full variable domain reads EAGVTQFPSHSVIEKGQTVTLRCDPISGHDNLYWYRRVMGKEIKFLLHFVKESKQDESGMPNNRFLAERTGGTYSTLKVQPAELEDSGVYFCASSQAGVTYNGYTFGSGTRLTVV.

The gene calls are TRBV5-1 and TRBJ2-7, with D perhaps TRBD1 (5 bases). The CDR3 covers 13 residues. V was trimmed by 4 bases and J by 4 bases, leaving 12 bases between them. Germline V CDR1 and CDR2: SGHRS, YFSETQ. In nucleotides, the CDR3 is TGCGCCAGCAGCCCAGGGCGCACGTACGAGCAGTACTTC. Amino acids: CASSPGRTYEQYF.

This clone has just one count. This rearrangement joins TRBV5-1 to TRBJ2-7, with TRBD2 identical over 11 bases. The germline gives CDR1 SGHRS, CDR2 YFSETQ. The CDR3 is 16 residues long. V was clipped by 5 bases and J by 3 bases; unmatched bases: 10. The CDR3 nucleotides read TGCGCCAGCAGTTACGCCGGGACTAGCGGTCGCTACGAGCAGTACTTC. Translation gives CASSYAGTSGRYEQYF.

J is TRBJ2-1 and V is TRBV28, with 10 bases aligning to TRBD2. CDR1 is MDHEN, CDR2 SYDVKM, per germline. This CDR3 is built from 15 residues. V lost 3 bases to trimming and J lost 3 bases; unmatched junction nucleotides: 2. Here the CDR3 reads CASSFSSGSYNEQFF. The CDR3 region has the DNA TGTGCCAGCAGTTTTTCTAGCGGGAGCTACAATGAGCAGTTCTTC.

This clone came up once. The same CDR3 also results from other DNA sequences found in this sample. CDR3 sequence reads: CASSPQGPYEQYF. The CDR3 DNA follows: TGTGCCAGCAGCCCACAGGGTCCCTACGAGCAGTACTTC. The rearrangement joins TRBV27 to TRBJ2-7, with D possibly TRBD1 on 6 matching bases. The CDR3 extends over 13 amino acids. Trimming stripped 6 bases from V and 2 bases from J, with 11 bases between. Germline loops: CDR1 MNHEY, CDR2 SMNVEV (reference sequence).

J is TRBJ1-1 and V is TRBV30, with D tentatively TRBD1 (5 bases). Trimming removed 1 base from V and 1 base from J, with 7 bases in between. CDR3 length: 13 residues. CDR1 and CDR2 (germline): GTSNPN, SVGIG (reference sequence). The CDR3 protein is CAWSETANTEAFF. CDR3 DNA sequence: TGTGCCTGGAGTGAGACAGCGAACACTGAAGCTTTCTTT. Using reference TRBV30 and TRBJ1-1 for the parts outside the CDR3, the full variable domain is SQTIHQWPATLVQPVGSPLSLECTVEGTSNPNLYWYRQAAGRGLQLLFYSVGIGQISSEVPQNLSASRPQDRQFILSSKKLLLSDSGFYLCAWSETANTEAFFGQGTRLTVV.

The CDR3 reads CASSWGQDSNQPQHF. The CDR3 DNA follows: TGTGCCAGCAGCTGGGGACAGGATAGCAATCAGCCCCAGCATTTT. V is TRBV7-9 and J is TRBJ1-5, with TRBD1 matching over 8 bases. The V segment lost 4 bases and the J segment 0 bases; nucleotides outside the gene matches: 2. The CDR3 length is 15 residues. The germline CDR1 and CDR2 sequences are SEHNR and FQNEAQ (reference sequence).

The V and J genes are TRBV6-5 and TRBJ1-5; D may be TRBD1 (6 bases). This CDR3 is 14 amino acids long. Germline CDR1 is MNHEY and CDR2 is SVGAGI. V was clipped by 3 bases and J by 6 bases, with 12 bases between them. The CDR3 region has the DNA TGTGCCAGCAGTTATGGGGGGGCAGGTCAGCCCCAGCATTTT. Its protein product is CASSYGGAGQPQHF.

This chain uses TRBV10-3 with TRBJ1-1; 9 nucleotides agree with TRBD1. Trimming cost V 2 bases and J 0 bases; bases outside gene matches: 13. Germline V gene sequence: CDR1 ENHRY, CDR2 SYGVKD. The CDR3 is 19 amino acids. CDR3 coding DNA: TGTGCCATCAGTGAGGGAAAAACAGGGGGCGCAGGAGTGAACACTGAAGCTTTCTTT. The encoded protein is CAISEGKTGGAGVNTEAFF.

Written as DNA, the CDR3 is TGTGCCAGCAGCACTGCGGACAGGGGTGACACAGATACGCAGTATTTT. As protein: CASSTADRGDTDTQYF. The chain links TRBV5-4 to TRBJ2-3; TRBD1 matches 9 bases. The CDR3 has 16 amino acids. The V gene's germline CDR1 is SGHNT and CDR2 YYREEE (reference sequence). Trimming cost V 4 bases and J 2 bases; bases outside gene matches: 8.

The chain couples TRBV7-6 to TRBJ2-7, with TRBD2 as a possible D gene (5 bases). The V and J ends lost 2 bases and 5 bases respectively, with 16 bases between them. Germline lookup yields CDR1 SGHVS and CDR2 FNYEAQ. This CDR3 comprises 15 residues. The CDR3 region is CASSLMLSGYDEQYF. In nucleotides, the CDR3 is TGTGCCAGCAGCTTAATGTTATCGGGGTACGACGAGCAGTACTTC.